This passage covers 15 T cell receptor beta chains from one sample sequenced in a study of blood T cell repertoires in COVID-19. Using immunoSEQ multiplex PCR, the repertoire was profiled, and TCRdb retains in-frame clones only, with some absent. Altogether fewer than 85,000 clones are present, under 95% being singletons, with the ten largest covering approximately 8%. Sequenced input: peripheral blood. The source of these receptors is a human donor in a cohort sampled during active COVID-19.

The chain couples TRBV30 to TRBJ1-2; the match to TRBD1 covers 7 bases. Germline CDR1 is GTSNPN and CDR2 is SVGIG (reference sequence). This CDR3 region has 14 residues. The junction had 4 bases not matched to a gene; V was cut back by 3 bases and J by 0 bases. In DNA, the CDR3 is TGTGCCTGGAGAGGGGACAGAACTAACTATGGCTACACCTTC. As protein: CAWRGDRTNYGYTF.

This chain connects TRBV3-1 (or the pseudogene TRBV3-2) to TRBJ2-7, with a possible D match to TRBD1 (8 bases). Germline-derived CDR1 and CDR2 are LGHDT and YNNKEL (reference sequence). Deletions cut 4 bases from V and 2 bases from J, with 24 bases between. The CDR3 loop spans 18 amino acids. CDR3 in amino acids: CASSPESGTGGEAYEQYF. The CDR3 nucleotides read TGTGCCAGCAGCCCGGAATCCGGAACAGGGGGGGAAGCCTACGAGCAGTACTTC.

The chain carries TRBV9 and TRBJ2-6; D is perhaps TRBD2 (6 bases). Germline lookup yields CDR1 SGDLS and CDR2 YYNGEE. The CDR3 is made up of 22 amino acids. V lost 2 bases and J lost 2, with 29 bases in between. The CDR3 reads CASSVSIGGAGIKLAGANVLTF. DNA of the CDR3: TGTGCCAGCAGCGTTTCCATTGGAGGGGCGGGGATCAAGCTGGCTGGGGCCAACGTCCTGACTTTC.

This clone was observed a handful of times. This chain connects TRBV11-2 to TRBJ1-1, with 12 bases that match TRBD1. This CDR3 spans 18 amino acids. Germline values: CDR1 SGHAT, CDR2 FQNNGV. Trimming removed 1 base from V and 7 bases from J; junction bases left unmatched: 13. The chain's CDR3 is CASSLVTDWDRGPGEAFF. In nucleotides, the CDR3 is TGTGCCAGCAGCTTAGTTACCGATTGGGACAGGGGGCCCGGTGAAGCTTTCTTT.

V gene TRBV28 combines with J gene TRBJ2-6; 10 bases are a match to TRBD1. The V gene end was trimmed by 5 bases and the J gene end by 2 bases; junction bases not matched to a gene: 18. This CDR3 contains 21 residues. Per germline, CDR1 MDHEN and CDR2 SYDVKM. CDR3 sequence: CASSHLLYDRGRSAGANVLTF. Written as DNA, the CDR3 is TGTGCCAGCAGTCACCTACTTTACGACAGGGGGCGGTCCGCTGGGGCCAACGTCCTGACTTTC. Supplemented by reference TRBV28 and TRBJ2-6, the full variable domain reads DVKVTQSSRYLVKRTGEKVFLECVQDMDHENMFWYRQDPGLGLRLIYFSYDVKMKEKGDIPEGYSVSREKKERFSLILESASTNQTSMYLCASSHLLYDRGRSAGANVLTFGAGSRLTVL.

The gene calls are TRBV6-5 and TRBJ1-2; D remains unclear. V was cut by 7 bases and J by 4 bases, with 13 bases left in between. The CDR3 is made up of 13 amino acids. CDR1 MNHEY and CDR2 SVGAGI come from the germline V gene. The chain's CDR3 is CASKTGISYGYTF. In nucleotides, the CDR3 is TGTGCCAGCAAAACGGGGATAAGCTATGGCTACACCTTC.

CDR3 loop: CASSQGTGGVYDEQYF. CDR3 sequence (DNA): TGCGCCAGCAGCCAGGGGACAGGGGGCGTTTATGACGAGCAGTACTTC. This chain joins TRBV4-1 and TRBJ2-7; 12 positions agree with TRBD1. The CDR3 runs 16 residues. CDR1 and CDR2 (germline): MGHRA, YSYEKL. V dropped 3 bases and J dropped 5; count of bases not matched to a gene: 8.

V usage is TRBV28 and J usage is TRBJ1-6; 7 positions agree with TRBD1. CDR1 is MDHEN and CDR2 is SYDVKM in the germline V gene. V lost 8 bases and J lost 6; bases outside the gene matches: 4. The CDR3 runs 13 residues. CDR3 bases: TGTGCCAGCGGGGGACAGCTTAATTCACCCCTCCACTTT. Its protein is CASGGQLNSPLHF. The full variable domain, completed using reference TRBV28 and TRBJ1-6, is DVKVTQSSRYLVKRTGEKVFLECVQDMDHENMFWYRQDPGLGLRLIYFSYDVKMKEKGDIPEGYSVSREKKERFSLILESASTNQTSMYLCASGGQLNSPLHFGNGTRLTVT.

The V gene is TRBV6-5, the J gene TRBJ1-2; tentative D call: TRBD1 (6 bases). This CDR3 comprises 14 residues. Germline CDR1 is MNHEY and CDR2 is SVGAGI. Deletions cut 6 bases from V and 2 bases from J, with 13 bases between. The CDR3 sequence is CASSSRTANYGYTF. The DNA for the CDR3 is TGTGCCAGCAGCTCCCGGACAGCCAACTATGGCTACACCTTC.

The chain is built from TRBV30 and TRBJ2-7, with D unresolved. V lost 5 bases and J 3 bases, leaving 17 bases between the germline ends. The CDR3 spans 14 residues. The V gene's germline CDR1 is GTSNPN and CDR2 SVGIG (reference sequence). CDR3 sequence: CAWGWSYSNYEQYF. CDR3 in DNA: TGTGCCTGGGGGTGGAGTTATTCGAACTACGAGCAGTACTTC.

The V and J genes are TRBV5-1 and TRBJ1-4; 10 bases agree with TRBD1. The CDR3 sequence is 17 residues long. Trimming removed 4 bases from V and 7 bases from J; junction bases left unmatched: 13. Germline V CDR1 and CDR2: SGHRS, YFSETQ. The CDR3 loop is CASSAPGTGDLGEKLFF. The CDR3, as DNA: TGCGCCAGCAGCGCTCCCGGGACAGGGGACCTCGGTGAAAAACTGTTTTTT.

The chain uses TRBV9 and TRBJ2-5; no clear D. V lost 3 bases and J 4 bases, leaving 4 bases between the germline ends. The CDR3 extends over 11 amino acids. CDR1 and CDR2 (germline): SGDLS, YYNGEE. Here the CDR3 reads CASSAGETQYF. CDR3 DNA: TGTGCCAGCAGCGCAGGAGAGACCCAGTACTTC.

The V call is TRBV4-1, the J call TRBJ1-6; D is perhaps TRBD1 (6 bases). Germline V lookup: CDR1 MGHRA, CDR2 YSYEKL. This CDR3 is 16 amino acids long. V shed 0 bases and J shed 8 bases, with 14 bases lying between them. Here the CDR3 reads CASSQEQGLLHSPLHF. DNA of the CDR3: TGCGCCAGCAGCCAAGAACAGGGCTTACTTCATTCACCCCTCCACTTT.

This chain links TRBV4-1 with TRBJ1-4; 10 nucleotides match TRBD1. Germline assignment: CDR1 MGHRA and CDR2 YSYEKL. The J segment lost 7 bases and the V segment lost 4 bases, leaving 6 bases of the junction unmatched. The CDR3 loop spans 15 amino acids. DNA for the CDR3: TGCGCCAGCAGCCGAAGACAGGGGGCCTTTGAAAAACTGTTTTTT. This encodes CASSRRQGAFEKLFF.

The chain has TRBV2 and TRBJ1-2; TRBD1 might be the D (5 bases). The CDR3 runs 12 residues. V dropped 7 bases and J dropped 6 bases, with 12 bases sitting between them. Per germline, CDR1 SNHLY and CDR2 FYNNEI. CDR3 DNA: TGTGCCAGCATAGGGGATGAAGATGGCTACACCTTC. Protein: CASIGDEDGYTF.